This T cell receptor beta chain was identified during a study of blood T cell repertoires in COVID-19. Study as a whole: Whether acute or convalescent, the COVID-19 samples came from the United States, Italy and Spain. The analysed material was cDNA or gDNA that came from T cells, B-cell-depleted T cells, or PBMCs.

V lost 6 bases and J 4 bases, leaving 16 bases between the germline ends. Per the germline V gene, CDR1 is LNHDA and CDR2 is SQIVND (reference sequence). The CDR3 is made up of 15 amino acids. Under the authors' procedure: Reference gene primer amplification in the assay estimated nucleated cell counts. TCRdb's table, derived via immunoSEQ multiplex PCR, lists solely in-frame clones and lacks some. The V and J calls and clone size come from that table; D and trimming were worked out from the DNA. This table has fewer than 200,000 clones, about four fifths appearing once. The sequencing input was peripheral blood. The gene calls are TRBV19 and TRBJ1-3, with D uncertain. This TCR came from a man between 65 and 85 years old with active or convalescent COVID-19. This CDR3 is CASRVGAAAGNTIYF. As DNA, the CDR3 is TGTGCCAGTAGGGTAGGAGCGGCGGCAGGAAACACCATATATTTT.